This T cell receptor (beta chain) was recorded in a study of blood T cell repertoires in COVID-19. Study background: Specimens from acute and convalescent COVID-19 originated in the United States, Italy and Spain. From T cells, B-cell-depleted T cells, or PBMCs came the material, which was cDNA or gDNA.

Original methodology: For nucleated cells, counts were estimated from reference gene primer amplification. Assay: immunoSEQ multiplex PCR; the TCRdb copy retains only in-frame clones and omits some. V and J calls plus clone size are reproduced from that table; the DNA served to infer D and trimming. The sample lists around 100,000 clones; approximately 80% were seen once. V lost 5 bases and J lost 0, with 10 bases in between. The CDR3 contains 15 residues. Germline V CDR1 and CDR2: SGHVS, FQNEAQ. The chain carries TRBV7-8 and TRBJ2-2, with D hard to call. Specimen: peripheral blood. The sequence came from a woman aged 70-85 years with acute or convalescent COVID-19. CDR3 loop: CASSPLSANTGELFF. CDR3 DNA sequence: TGTGCCAGCAGCCCCCTATCCGCGAACACCGGGGAGCTGTTTTTT.